These T cell receptor beta chains were read from a single sample in a study of shared clonotypes between healthy human individuals. The table came from immunoSEQ multiplex PCR; TCRdb's copy has only in-frame clones and leaves some out. The data contain approximately 980,000 clones, more than 75% of them singletons. Sequencing was carried out using memory CD4+ T cells sorted from blood. Source of these receptors: a man aged 18-30 years in good health. The CDR3 runs from the conserved cysteine through the conserved F or W. D genes are given only for firm matches. Only some rows state a clone size, as once, few, many or a class for expanded clones.

TRBV5-1	TRBD2	TRBJ2-5	-	TGCGCCAGCAGCACTAGCGGGGGACAAGAGACCCAGTACTTC	CASSTSGGQETQYF
TRBV5-4	-	TRBJ2-3	-	TGTGCCAGCAGCTTGTATAACGGGAGAGCAGATACGCAGTATTTT	CASSLYNGRADTQYF
TRBV7-9	TRBD2	TRBJ2-1	-	TGTGCCAGCAGCTTAGGTTGGCTAGCGGGGCTTCGGGTAGTCAATGAGCAGTTCTTC	CASSLGWLAGLRVVNEQFF
TRBV19	-	TRBJ2-7	-	TGTGCCAGTAGTATATCCCCTGCAGGGGCCTACGAGCAGTACTTC	CASSISPAGAYEQYF
TRBV10-3	TRBD2	TRBJ2-7	-	TGTGCCATCAGTGATCGGACTAGCGGGAGTTGGTGGTACGAGCAGTACTTC	CAISDRTSGSWWYEQYF
TRBV10-2	TRBD1	TRBJ2-1	-	TGCGCCAGCGCTCCGGGACAGGCCTACAATGAGCAGTTCTTC	CASAPGQAYNEQFF
TRBV10-2	-	TRBJ2-2	-	TGCGCCAGCAGTGAGTCGACTCTAGTCTTATTAGGTACCGGGGAGCTGTTTTTT	CASSESTLVLLGTGELFF
TRBV10-1	-	TRBJ2-1	-	TGCGCCAGCAGTCCAGGGGGGTCCTACAATGAGCAGTTCTTC	CASSPGGSYNEQFF
TRBV2	-	TRBJ1-5	few	TGTGCCAGCAGTGAATGGGGGCGGGATCAGCCCCAGCATTTT	CASSEWGRDQPQHF
TRBV7-9	TRBD1	TRBJ2-3	-	TGTGCCAGCAGACCTACAGGGGGCAATACGCAGTATTTT	CASRPTGGNTQYF
TRBV5-6	TRBD1	TRBJ2-5	-	TGTGCCAGCAGGAAAGGGACAGTTGAGACCCAGTACTTC	CASRKGTVETQYF
TRBV5-1	TRBD2	TRBJ2-3	-	TGCGCCAGCAGCCTACAACTAGCGGGAGTATCAGATACGCAGTATTTT	CASSLQLAGVSDTQYF
TRBV27	-	TRBJ1-1	-	TGTGCCAGCAGTTTATCGCAGGGAAAGGGGACTGAAGCTTTCTTT	CASSLSQGKGTEAFF
TRBV5-5	-	TRBJ1-6	many	TGTGCCAGCAGTCGGGCCGACATCGGTGGTTCACCCCTCCACTTT	CASSRADIGGSPLHF
TRBV25-1	-	TRBJ1-4	-	TGTGCCAGCAGTGAACACGCCCTTAATGAAAAACTGTTTTTT	CASSEHALNEKLFF
TRBV5-1	-	TRBJ2-2	-	TGCGCCAGCAGTACGGACAGACCTAACGGGGAGCTGTTTTTT	CASSTDRPNGELFF
TRBV23-1	TRBD1	TRBJ1-1	-	TGCGCCAGCAGTCAACAGGAGGGGGCGCCTGTTATCACTGAAGCTTTCTTT	CASSQQEGAPVITEAFF
TRBV5-4	-	TRBJ1-2	-	TGTGCCAGCAGCTACCCGACATCAATCGACTATGGCTACACCTTC	CASSYPTSIDYGYTF
TRBV30	-	TRBJ1-2	few	TGTGCCTGGAGACCAGGTCAGGGCGGCTACACCTTC	CAWRPGQGGYTF
TRBV14	-	TRBJ2-1	few	TGTGCCAGCAGCGCGGGACCAAGCAATGAGCAGTTCTTC	CASSAGPSNEQFF
TRBV10-2	-	TRBJ2-7	-	TGCGCTAGCACCGGGTACAGCTCCTACGAGCAGTACTTC	CASTGYSSYEQYF
TRBV7-2	-	TRBJ1-5	-	TGTGCCAGCGCAGGGCAAGGCAATCAGCCCCAGCATTTT	CASAGQGNQPQHF
TRBV10-1	-	TRBJ2-4	-	TGCGCCATGGGGGCTGAAAACATTCAGTACTTC	CAMGAENIQYF
TRBV7-9	-	TRBJ1-1	few	TGTGCCAGCAGCGTTACAGCTGAAGCTTTCTTT	CASSVTAEAFF
TRBV2	-	TRBJ1-1	-	TGTGCCACCACTCAGGACCAGGTTAACACTGAAGCTTTCTTT	CATTQDQVNTEAFF
TRBV7-2	TRBD1	TRBJ2-3	-	TGTGCCAGCAGCTCAGTACAGGGGCTACACACAGATACGCAGTATTTT	CASSSVQGLHTDTQYF
TRBV7-9	TRBD1	TRBJ2-4	-	TGTGCCAGCAGCTCCCCGGACAGGGGGGGGATTCAGTACTTC	CASSSPDRGGIQYF
TRBV11-2	-	TRBJ2-5	-	TGTGCCAGCAGCCCTCCTTCCGGCTGGACCCAGTACTTC	CASSPPSGWTQYF
TRBV2	-	TRBJ1-3	-	TGTGCCAGCAGTGCGACAGGAAACTCTGGAAACACCATATATTTT	CASSATGNSGNTIYF
TRBV19	-	TRBJ1-5	few	TGTGCCAGTAGTATGCCACCCTGGGCCAGTAGCAATCAGCCCCAGCATTTT	CASSMPPWASSNQPQHF
TRBV9	TRBD1	TRBJ1-6	-	TGTGCCAGCAGCTTGGACAGGGTTAATTCACCCCTCCACTTT	CASSLDRVNSPLHF
TRBV2	-	TRBJ1-1	-	TGTGCCAGCGGGCAGTGGAACACTGAAGCTTTCTTT	CASGQWNTEAFF
TRBV10-1	-	TRBJ2-5	-	TGCGCCAGCCGCGGACAAACCAGCGGGACCCAGTACTTC	CASRGQTSGTQYF
TRBV7-2	TRBD1	TRBJ1-2	-	TGTGCCAGCAGCCCTAGTGGACAGGGGAACTATGGCTACACCTTC	CASSPSGQGNYGYTF
TRBV18	-	TRBJ1-2	once	TGTGCCAGCTCACCAGGAGCAGACTATGGCTACACCTTC	CASSPGADYGYTF
TRBV7-2	-	TRBJ2-7	-	TGTGCCAGCAGCTTGCGAGCCGCCTACGAGCAGTACTTC	CASSLRAAYEQYF
TRBV15	-	TRBJ1-3	-	TGTGCCACCAGCAGAGATTATCAGAGTGGAAACACCATATATTTT	CATSRDYQSGNTIYF
TRBV6-1	TRBD1	TRBJ1-4	-	TGTGCCAGCAGTATTGGACAGGGGAACGAAAAACTGTTTTTT	CASSIGQGNEKLFF
TRBV10-3	-	TRBJ1-1	-	TGTGCCAGCAGTAATGGACAGACGGGAGCTTTCTTT	CASSNGQTGAFF
TRBV10-2	TRBD1	TRBJ1-5	-	TGCGCCAGCAGTGAGACCAGGACAGGGGTGAATCAGCCCCAGCATTTT	CASSETRTGVNQPQHF
TRBV30	-	TRBJ1-1	few	TGTGCCTGGTGCTACGGGGGGCAGACTGAAGCTTTCTTT	CAWCYGGQTEAFF
TRBV2	-	TRBJ1-2	-	TGTGCCAGCACCGGCGGGGTTGGAGGCTACACCTTC	CASTGGVGGYTF
TRBV5-4	-	TRBJ1-6	-	TGTGCCAGCAGCCATCCCGATAATTCACCCCTCCACTTT	CASSHPDNSPLHF
TRBV10-1	-	TRBJ1-2	-	TGCGCCAGCAGTGAGCGGGCAGGGTATGGCTACACCTTC	CASSERAGYGYTF
TRBV19	TRBD1	TRBJ1-5	-	TGTGCCAGTAGTATCCAGGGGGCTCTCAATCAGCCCCAGCATTTT	CASSIQGALNQPQHF
TRBV7-3	-	TRBJ2-7	-	TGTGCCAGCAGCTTACTACCGGTTGGGCAGGGTGGAGGCTACGAGCAGTACTTC	CASSLLPVGQGGGYEQYF
TRBV6-1	-	TRBJ1-5	-	TGTGCCAGCACCGTTTCCAATCAGCCCCAGCATTTT	CASTVSNQPQHF
TRBV29-1	-	TRBJ1-2	-	TGCAGCGTTCTCCAGGGAGGGGGCTATGGCTACACCTTC	CSVLQGGGYGYTF
TRBV29-1	-	TRBJ2-7	-	TGCAGCGTTCGACTGGGGGCGAATCTCGAGCAGTACTTC	CSVRLGANLEQYF
TRBV11-3	TRBD1	TRBJ1-6	-	TGTGCCAGCAGTTACCGTGCTGCCGGGACAGGGGGTTCACCTCTCCACTTT	CASSYRAAGTGGSPLHF
TRBV28	TRBD1	TRBJ1-2	-	TGTGCCAGCAGTGGGAGGGGACAGGGGCTCTATGGCTACACCTTC	CASSGRGQGLYGYTF
TRBV7-8	-	TRBJ1-1	once	TGTGCCAGCAGCTCTCGAAGTCGGACGGGGGGCGGCACTGAAGCTTTCTTT	CASSSRSRTGGGTEAFF
TRBV19	TRBD2	TRBJ2-7	-	TGTGCCAGTAGGTATCCGGGACTACTCAGCTACGAGCAGTACTTC	CASRYPGLLSYEQYF